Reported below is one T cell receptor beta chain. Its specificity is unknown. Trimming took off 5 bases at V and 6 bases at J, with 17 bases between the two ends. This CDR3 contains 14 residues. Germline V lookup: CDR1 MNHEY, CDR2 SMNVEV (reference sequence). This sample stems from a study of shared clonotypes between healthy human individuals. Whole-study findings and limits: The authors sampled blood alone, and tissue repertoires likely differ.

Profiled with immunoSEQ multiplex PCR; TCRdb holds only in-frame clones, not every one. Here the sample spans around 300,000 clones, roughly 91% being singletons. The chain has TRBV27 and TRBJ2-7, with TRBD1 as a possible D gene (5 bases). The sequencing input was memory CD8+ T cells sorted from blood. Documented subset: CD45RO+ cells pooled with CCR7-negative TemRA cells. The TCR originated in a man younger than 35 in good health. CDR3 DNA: TGTGCCAGCAGTCTAAGGCCAGGGTTTGGCGAGCAGTACTTC. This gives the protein CASSLRPGFGEQYF.